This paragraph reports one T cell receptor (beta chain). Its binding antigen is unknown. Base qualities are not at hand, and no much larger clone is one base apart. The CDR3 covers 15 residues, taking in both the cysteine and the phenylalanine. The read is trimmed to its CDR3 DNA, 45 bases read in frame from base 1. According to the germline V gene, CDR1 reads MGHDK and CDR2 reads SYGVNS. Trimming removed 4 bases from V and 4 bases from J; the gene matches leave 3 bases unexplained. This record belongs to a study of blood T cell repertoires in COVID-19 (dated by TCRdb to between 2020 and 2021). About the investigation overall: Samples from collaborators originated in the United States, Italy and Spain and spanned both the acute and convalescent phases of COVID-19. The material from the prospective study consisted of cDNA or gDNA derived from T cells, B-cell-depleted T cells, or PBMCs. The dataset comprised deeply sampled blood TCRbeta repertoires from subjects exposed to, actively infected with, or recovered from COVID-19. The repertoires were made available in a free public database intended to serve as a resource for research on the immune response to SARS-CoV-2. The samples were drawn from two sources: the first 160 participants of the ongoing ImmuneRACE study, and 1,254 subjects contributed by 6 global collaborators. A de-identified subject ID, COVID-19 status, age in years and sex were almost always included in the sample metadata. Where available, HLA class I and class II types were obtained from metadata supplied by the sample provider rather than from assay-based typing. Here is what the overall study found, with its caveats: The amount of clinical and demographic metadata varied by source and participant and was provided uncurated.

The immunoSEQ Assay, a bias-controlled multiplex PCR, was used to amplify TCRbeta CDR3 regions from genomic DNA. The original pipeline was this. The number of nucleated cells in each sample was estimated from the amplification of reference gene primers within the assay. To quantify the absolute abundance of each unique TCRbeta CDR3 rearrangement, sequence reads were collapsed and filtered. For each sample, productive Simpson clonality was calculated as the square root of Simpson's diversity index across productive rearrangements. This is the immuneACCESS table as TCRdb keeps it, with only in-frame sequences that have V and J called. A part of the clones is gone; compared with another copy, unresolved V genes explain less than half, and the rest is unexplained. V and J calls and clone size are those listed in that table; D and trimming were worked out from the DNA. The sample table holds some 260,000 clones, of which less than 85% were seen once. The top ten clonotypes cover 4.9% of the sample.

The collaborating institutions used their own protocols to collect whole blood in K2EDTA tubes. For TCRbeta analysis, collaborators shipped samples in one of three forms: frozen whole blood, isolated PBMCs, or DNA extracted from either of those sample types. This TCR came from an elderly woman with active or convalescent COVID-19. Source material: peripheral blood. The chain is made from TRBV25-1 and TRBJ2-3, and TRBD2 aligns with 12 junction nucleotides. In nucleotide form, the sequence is TGTGCCAGCAGTGTAGCTAGCGGGAGGGCAGATACGCAGTATTTT. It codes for CASSVASGRADTQYF.